This T cell receptor (beta chain) derives from a study of lymphopenia after photon versus proton radiotherapy. Findings and limits, study-wide: Post-nadir TCR diversity decline inversely tracked overall survival among those who died. Better survival with proton therapy was suggested as possible, not demonstrated. Under photons, naive T cells and diversity fell while effector/memory populations rose. After lymphocyte nadir, photon-treated repertoires showed oligoclonal expansion, especially CD8+ Temra.

CDR1 MNHEY and CDR2 SMNVEV come from the germline V gene (reference sequence). This CDR3 contains 17 residues. V lost 5 bases and J 4 bases, leaving 21 bases between the germline ends. Worth noting for this clone: No antigen is known for it.

Profiled with immunoSEQ multiplex PCR; TCRdb holds only in-frame clones, not every one. Here the sample spans approximately 170,000 clones, less than 90% being singletons. This TCR derives from a man aged 50-59 years with gastric cancer. The chain recombines TRBV27 with TRBJ1-5, with TRBD1 as a possible D gene (6 bases). The source was peripheral blood, collected from a patient treated with photon-based radiotherapy. This CDR3 reads CASSPLLTRTVNQPQHF. DNA for the CDR3: TGTGCCAGCAGTCCGCTGCTCACGCGGACAGTTAATCAGCCCCAGCATTTT.